The 19 T cell receptor beta chains given below trace back to one sample, sequenced in a study of blood T cell repertoires in COVID-19. Sequencing used immunoSEQ multiplex PCR; TCRdb keeps in-frame clones, though not all of them. The sample includes about 300,000 clones, 88% of them seen just once. Input material: peripheral blood. These TCRs come from a woman between 25 and 40 years old with COVID-19, enrolled during active disease.

The chain is built from TRBV7-9 and TRBJ1-2, with a tentative D call TRBD1 (5 bases). The CDR3 contains 14 residues. The V gene's germline CDR1 is SEHNR and CDR2 FQNEAQ (reference sequence). Trimming pared 1 base from V and 7 bases from J, leaving 13 bases between. The CDR3 region has the DNA TGTGCCAGCAGCTTAGGCGGCAGGGCTGGTGGCTACACCTTC. This sequence encodes CASSLGGRAGGYTF.

Of note for this clone: The junction shows a germline mismatch at one end, possibly a read error. This chain uses TRBV7-9 with TRBJ1-2; 12 nucleotides match TRBD1. Germline CDR1 is SEHNR and CDR2 is FQNEAQ (reference sequence). This CDR3 region has 12 residues. CDR3 DNA sequence: TGTGCCAGCAGCGAACCCCGGGACAGGGGGCTCTTC. Translation: CASSEPRDRGLF.

The rearrangement links TRBV5-4 to TRBJ2-1; 15 bases agree with TRBD2. Germline V gives CDR1 SGHNT, CDR2 YYREEE (reference sequence). The CDR3 spans 16 residues. Germline trimming cut 3 bases from V and 8 bases from J; bases unmatched to any gene: 6. The CDR3 region is CASSSGLAGGGDEQFF. The CDR3 DNA is TGTGCCAGCAGCTCGGGACTAGCGGGGGGAGGGGATGAGCAGTTCTTC.

The J gene is TRBJ1-6, the V gene TRBV6-6; maybe TRBD1 (6 bases). The CDR3 contains 14 residues. Germline-derived CDR1 and CDR2 are MNHNY and SVGAGI (reference sequence). Trimming pared 7 bases from V and 6 bases from J, leaving 13 bases between. The CDR3 DNA follows: TGTGCCAGCAACACCTACAGGGTTAATTCACCCCTCCACTTT. As protein: CASNTYRVNSPLHF.

The chain recombines TRBV5-1 with TRBJ1-1, with TRBD1 matching 8 bases. The CDR3 totals 16 residues. Germline values: CDR1 SGHRS, CDR2 YFSETQ. V trimming: 4 bases; J trimming: 1 base; junction bases outside the gene matches: 9. In nucleotides, the CDR3 is TGCGCCAGCAGCATCCAGGGGGCAGGAGGGAACACTGAAGCTTTCTTT. Its translation is CASSIQGAGGNTEAFF. Drawing the rest from reference TRBV5-1 and TRBJ1-1, the complete variable domain is KAGVTQTPRYLIKTRGQQVTLSCSPISGHRSVSWYQQTPGQGLQFLFEYFSETQRNKGNFPGRFSGRQFSNSRSEMNVSTLELGDSALYLCASSIQGAGGNTEAFFGQGTRLTVV.

This sequence joins TRBV19 and TRBJ1-3, with a possible D match to TRBD1 (6 bases). Germline loops: CDR1 LNHDA, CDR2 SQIVND (reference sequence). Trimming removed 3 bases from V and 0 bases from J, with 15 bases in between. This CDR3 spans 17 amino acids. The CDR3 DNA sequence: TGTGCCAGTAGTATCGAACAGGGAAGGCCCTCTGGAAACACCATATATTTT. Translated: CASSIEQGRPSGNTIYF. Full variable domain (missing parts from reference TRBV19 and TRBJ1-3): DGGITQSPKYLFRKEGQNVTLSCEQNLNHDAMYWYRQDPGQGLRLIYYSQIVNDFQKGDIAEGYSVSREKKESFPLTVTSAQKNPTAFYLCASSIEQGRPSGNTIYFGEGSWLTVV.

The chain combines TRBV6-5 with TRBJ2-5; tentative D call: TRBD1 (8 bases). Germline loops: CDR1 MNHEY, CDR2 SVGAGI. CDR3 size: 15 residues. Trimming cost V 2 bases and J 5 bases, with 15 bases left between them. CDR3: CASSYATGGGETQYF. The CDR3 DNA is TGTGCCAGCAGTTACGCTACAGGGGGAGGGGAGACCCAGTACTTC.

The chain couples TRBV29-1 to TRBJ1-1, with D uncertain. The germline CDR1 and CDR2 sequences are SQVTM and ANQGSEA. The CDR3 is 13 amino acids. Trimming left V 3 bases short and J 4 bases short, with 12 bases between. CDR3 sequence (DNA): TGCAGCGTTGATACCGGGTATGGCACTGAAGCTTTCTTT. Protein product: CSVDTGYGTEAFF.

The chain joins TRBV6-1 to TRBJ1-5; D uncertain. CDR1 MNHNS and CDR2 SASEGT come from the germline V gene. Trimming removed 0 bases from V and 3 bases from J, with 9 bases in between. CDR3 size: 15 residues. The CDR3 sequence is CASSEAVTDNQPQHF. CDR3 coding DNA: TGTGCCAGCAGTGAAGCCGTAACAGACAATCAGCCCCAGCATTTT.

The sample holds one count of this clone. J is TRBJ2-7 and V is TRBV19, with D perhaps matching TRBD2 (5 bases). Germline V CDR1 and CDR2: LNHDA, SQIVND (reference sequence). The germline V and J ends were trimmed by 1 base and 1 base, with 8 bases remaining between them. The CDR3 covers 14 residues. The CDR3 DNA is TGTGCCAGTAGTATAGTTCCGGGGTCCTACGAGCAGTACTTC. Encoded protein: CASSIVPGSYEQYF.

In DNA, the CDR3 is TGTGCCAGCAGCTCCCGACAGGGCCCGAATTCACCCCTCCACTTT. This codes for CASSSRQGPNSPLHF. The genes are TRBV5-4 and TRBJ1-6; 7 nucleotides match TRBD1. The CDR3 runs 15 residues. Germline values: CDR1 SGHNT, CDR2 YYREEE (reference sequence). Trimming removed 3 bases from V and 7 bases from J; junction bases left unmatched: 7.

In regard to this clone: Mismatch with germline at one junction end may stem from a read error. CDR3 sequence reads: CASRVGGDHHF. The CDR3 nucleotides read TGTGCCAGCAGGGTCGGAGGGGACCACCACTTC. The chain carries TRBV11-2 and TRBJ2-5; tentative D call: TRBD2 (6 bases). The CDR3 loop spans 11 amino acids. Germline loops: CDR1 SGHAT, CDR2 FQNNGV. The full variable domain, rest sourced from reference TRBV11-2 and TRBJ2-5, is EAGVAQSPRYKIIEKRQSVAFWCNPISGHATLYWYQQILGQGPKLLIQFQNNGVVDDSQLPKDRFSAERLKGVDSTLKIQPAKLEDSAVYLCASRVGGDHHFGPGTRLLVL.

The V gene is TRBV5-1, the J gene TRBJ1-2; TRBD1 matches 12 bases. Germline CDR1 SGHRS, CDR2 YFSETQ. V gave up 1 base and J gave up 3 bases; unmatched junction bases: 4. The CDR3 is 16 amino acids. CDR3 DNA: TGCGCCAGCAGCTTGTCCGGGACAGGGGGCGACTATGGCTACACCTTC. Protein: CASSLSGTGGDYGYTF.

The genes are TRBV6-6 and TRBJ1-5; D not certain. The CDR3 sequence is 13 residues long. Looked up from germline, CDR1 is MNHNY and CDR2 is SVGAGI (reference sequence). The V and J ends lost 2 bases and 4 bases respectively, with 6 bases between them. CDR3 DNA sequence: TGTGCCAGCAGTTACCCCCCTAATCAGCCCCAGCATTTT. Translation: CASSYPPNQPQHF.

This clone appeared a single time. V gene TRBV7-9 combines with J gene TRBJ1-1, with 9 bases that match TRBD1. CDR1 SEHNR and CDR2 FQNEAQ come from the germline V gene (reference sequence). The CDR3 length is 14 residues. With V trimmed by 1 base and J by 7 bases, 4 bases remained unmatched. CDR3 DNA sequence: TGTGCCAGCAGCTTAGGGGGACAGGGCGTTGAAGCTTTCTTT. It yields the protein CASSLGGQGVEAFF.

V gene TRBV6-5 combines with J gene TRBJ2-7; D is perhaps TRBD1 (6 bases). V shed 6 bases and J shed 2 bases, with 11 bases lying between them. This CDR3 has 13 amino acids. Germline V gives CDR1 MNHEY, CDR2 SVGAGI. The CDR3 spells CASSPGVPYEQYV. The CDR3 nucleotides read TGTGCCAGCAGCCCAGGGGTCCCCTACGAGCAGTACGTC.

V usage is TRBV19 and J usage is TRBJ1-1; 8 bases agree with TRBD1. This CDR3 comprises 16 residues. Trimming took 2 bases from V and 4 from J; bases not matched to a gene: 9. In germline, CDR1 is LNHDA, CDR2 SQIVND (reference sequence). In DNA form, the CDR3 reads TGTGCCAGTAGTATATCCCGACAGGGGCCGCCCACTGAAGCTTTCTTT. It codes for CASSISRQGPPTEAFF.

This rearrangement joins TRBV4-1 to TRBJ1-3; 7 nucleotides align to TRBD1. CDR1 and CDR2 (germline): MGHRA, YSYEKL. Trimming cost V 1 base and J 8 bases; bases outside gene matches: 8. The CDR3 length is 15 residues. CDR3: CASSQGARGDDTIYF. CDR3 in DNA: TGCGCCAGCAGCCAAGGGGCCAGGGGGGATGACACCATATATTTT.

The chain carries TRBV6-5 and TRBJ1-2, with D possibly being TRBD1 (5 bases). The CDR3 is 12 residues long. The germline gives CDR1 MNHEY, CDR2 SVGAGI. V lost 4 bases to trimming and J lost 5 bases, with 8 bases between them. The CDR3 DNA sequence: TGTGCCAGCAGTTCGGAGGGGTATGGCTACACCTTC. This gives the protein CASSSEGYGYTF.